Presented here are 5 T cell receptor beta chains from one specimen sequenced in a study of cytomegalovirus exposure and HLA in healthy donors. 13 Jbeta primers and 60 Vbeta primers were used for the PCR. The data were produced by immunoSEQ multiplex PCR, yet TCRdb's version contains in-frame clones alone and is incomplete. The sample has roughly 150,000 clones, 81% seen once. The sequencing input was PBMCs. These receptors originate from a man aged 45 to 65 in good health and CMV-seropositive.

V usage is TRBV5-1 and J usage is TRBJ2-7; perhaps TRBD1 as D (6 bases). V was trimmed by 4 bases and J by 0 bases, leaving 14 bases between them. The CDR3 extends over 15 amino acids. In germline, CDR1 is SGHRS, CDR2 YFSETQ. The CDR3 is CASSPGHSSSYEQYF. The DNA for the CDR3 is TGCGCCAGCAGCCCGGGACACTCGAGCTCCTACGAGCAGTACTTC.

J is TRBJ1-5 and V is TRBV7-2, with TRBD1 identical over 9 bases. In germline, CDR1 is SGHTA, CDR2 FQGNSA. The CDR3 runs to 15 residues. V trimming: 5 bases; J trimming: 4 bases; junction bases outside the gene matches: 6. The DNA for the CDR3 is TGTGCCAGCAGCAAGACCGGGACAGGGAATCAGCCCCAGCATTTT. Amino acids: CASSKTGTGNQPQHF. The full variable domain, rest sourced from reference TRBV7-2 and TRBJ1-5, is GAGVSQSPSNKVTEKGKDVELRCDPISGHTALYWYRQSLGQGLEFLIYFQGNSAPDKSGLPSDRFSAERTGGSVSTLTIQRTQQEDSAVYLCASSKTGTGNQPQHFGDGTRLSIL.

This chain links TRBV6-5 with TRBJ1-2, with a weak D call TRBD1 (6 bases). Per germline, CDR1 MNHEY and CDR2 SVGAGI. The V gene lost 6 bases and the J gene lost 2 bases, with 13 bases spanning the gap. The CDR3 covers 14 residues. CDR3 sequence reads: CASSNPTGNYGYTF. In DNA form, the CDR3 reads TGTGCCAGCAGCAATCCAACAGGGAACTATGGCTACACCTTC.

The chain uses TRBV5-3 and TRBJ2-2; D is unclear. TRBV5-3 is treated as an ORF (open reading frame) with a function not yet certain. This CDR3 is 16 amino acids long. Between the trimmed V and J ends, which lost 1 base and 7 bases, there was a span of 17 bases. CDR3 nucleotide sequence: TGTGCCAGAAGCTTGACACCGTCGATCCCTCTCGGGGAGCTGTTTTTT. Encoded protein: CARSLTPSIPLGELFF.

The chain carries TRBV27 and TRBJ2-7; 9 bases fit TRBD2. This CDR3 comprises 14 residues. V shed 3 bases, J shed 2 bases, and the junction held 2 bases outside the gene matches. CDR1 MNHEY and CDR2 SMNVEV come from the germline V gene (reference sequence). In DNA form, the CDR3 reads TGTGCCAGCAGTTTTGCTAGCGGGACCTACGAGCAGTACTTC. Translated, it gives CASSFASGTYEQYF.